This TCR beta chain was captured in a study of CD8+ T cells in alopecia areata. The wider study: Tofacitinib was taken orally by treated patients, and the dose was 5 to 10 mg twice daily.

Stated treatment: oral pan-JAK inhibitor, 5-10 mg twice daily. This clone was observed a handful of times. As yet, its antigen is unknown. Other DNA sequences within the sample encode an identical CDR3. TCR sequencing used cDNA made by reverse transcription of extracted RNA. Sequencing was performed with immunoSEQ multiplex PCR; in TCRdb, only in-frame clones are kept and a portion is missing. In the table there are more than 110,000 clones, roughly 52% of which are singletons. Whole-study findings and limits: Since there was just one nonresponder, nobody can yet say how baseline CD8+ expansion ties to response. Mice gave a clearer picture of TCR sharing than patients did, possibly for HLA-related reasons.

Germline-derived CDR1 and CDR2 are SEHNR and FQNEAQ (reference sequence). Trimming took 3 bases from V and 0 from J; bases not matched to a gene: 3. The CDR3 totals 15 residues. The rearrangement uses TRBV7-9 and TRBJ2-3; 7 nucleotides match TRBD2. The source was CD8+ T cells sorted from blood, collected at week 4, from a patient treated with tofacitinib. The TCR sequence derives from a human donor with alopecia areata. The CDR3: CASSLTSPSTDTQYF. The CDR3 DNA sequence: TGTGCCAGCAGCTTGACTAGCCCTAGCACAGATACGCAGTATTTT.